Listed below are T cell receptor beta chains from one sample, sequenced in a study of T cell responses to AZD1222 COVID-19 vaccine. Libraries were prepared by immunoSEQ multiplex PCR; TCRdb keeps only in-frame clonotypes and omits some of them. Of about 130,000 clones listed, about 88% are singletons. Sample: peripheral blood, taken on day 0 of AZD1222 vaccination. All receptors derive from an adult in good health. CDR3s include the opening cysteine and the closing phenylalanine or tryptophan. The D gene is left open where the match is weak. Only some rows state a clone size, as once, few, many or a class for expanded clones.

j_gene | d_gene | abundance | v_gene | CDR3nt | CDR3aa
TRBJ2-1 | - | - | TRBV5-1 | TGCGCCAGCAGCTTCAGTAGCGTCCCCTACAATGAGCAGTTCTTC | CASSFSSVPYNEQFF
TRBJ1-3 | - | - | TRBV7-2 | TGTGCCAGCAGCAACGGACAAACTCCAAGCGCCATATATTTT | CASSNGQTPSAIYF
TRBJ1-2 | - | few | TRBV30 | TGTGCCTGGAGCCCCGACACTTCTAACTATGGCTACACCTTC | CAWSPDTSNYGYTF
TRBJ2-5 | TRBD2 | once | TRBV7-3 | TGTGCCAGCAGCCCAACTAGCGGGGGGCAAGAGACCCAGTACTTC | CASSPTSGGQETQYF
TRBJ1-5 | TRBD1 | - | TRBV5-1 | TGCGCCAGCAGCTTGGGGGACAGTGGGAATCAGCCCCAGCATTTT | CASSLGDSGNQPQHF
TRBJ1-4 | - | - | TRBV5-1 | TGCGCCAGCAGCTTACCAGGGTTGGGGAATGAAAAACTGTTTTTT | CASSLPGLGNEKLFF
TRBJ1-4 | - | - | TRBV12-3/TRBV12-4 | TGTGCCAGCAGTAGGGACCGCGCCCCAAAACTGTTTTTT | CASSRDRAPKLFF
TRBJ2-2 | - | - | TRBV15 | TGTGCCACCAGCAGAGGGGCGAACACCGGGGAGCTGTTTTTT | CATSRGANTGELFF
TRBJ1-2 | TRBD1 | - | TRBV6-5 | TGTGCCAGCAGCCCATCGGACAGGGGGGGTCGTGGCTACACCTTC | CASSPSDRGGRGYTF
TRBJ1-2 | - | - | TRBV19 | TGTGCCAGTAGTGCTGTTGGCAGGGAAGTCTATGGCTACACCTTC | CASSAVGREVYGYTF
TRBJ2-1 | TRBD1 | - | TRBV12-3/TRBV12-4 | TGTGCCAGCAGTTTCAGGACAGGCGATGAGCAGTTCTTC | CASSFRTGDEQFF
TRBJ1-1 | - | - | TRBV5-1 | TGCGCCAGCAGCTTGGCGATAGGGGCTGAGGGGACTGAAGCTTTCTTT | CASSLAIGAEGTEAFF
TRBJ2-3 | TRBD2 | - | TRBV30 | TGTGCCTGGAGTCTACGACCTAGCGGGGGGACGTCGCCACCAGTAGATACGCAGTATTTT | CAWSLRPSGGTSPPVDTQYF
TRBJ1-2 | TRBD1 | - | TRBV7-9 | TGTGCCAGCAGCCTAGGGGACTGGGCAGGGGGTGGCTATGGCTACACCTTC | CASSLGDWAGGGYGYTF
TRBJ2-7 | - | - | TRBV24-1 | TGTGCCACCATCATCCATCCGGGACCCACCTGGGGAGAGCAGTACTTC | CATIIHPGPTWGEQYF
TRBJ1-4 | - | - | TRBV10-3 | TGTGCCATCAGTGAGCGGGACCCTAATGAAAAACTGTTTTTT | CAISERDPNEKLFF
TRBJ1-1 | - | - | TRBV24-1 | TGTGCCAGCCGGGGGGGCGGGAACACTGAAGCTTTCTTT | CASRGGGNTEAFF
TRBJ2-7 | TRBD1 | - | TRBV20-1 | TGCAGTGTAACGACAGGGGACGAGCAGTACTTC | CSVTTGDEQYF
TRBJ1-3 | - | - | TRBV5-1 | TGCGCCAGCAGCCGTTCGGGGGCAGATGGAAACACCATATATTTT | CASSRSGADGNTIYF
TRBJ1-2 | - | once | TRBV11-2 | TGTGCCAGCAGCTTAGAACCCAGGGCCGGCTACACCTTC | CASSLEPRAGYTF
TRBJ1-5 | - | once | TRBV28 | TGTGCCAGCCAACCCCGGACGGGACTCAATCAGCCCCAGCATTTT | CASQPRTGLNQPQHF
TRBJ2-2 | TRBD2 | - | TRBV9 | TGTGCCAGCAGCGTAGAATTAGCGGGAGCCCGAACCGGGGAGCTGTTTTTT | CASSVELAGARTGELFF
TRBJ2-2 | TRBD2 | - | TRBV6-5 | TGTGCCAGAAGGGAGCTAGCGGGGACGGGCGGGGAGCTGTTTTTT | CARRELAGTGGELFF
TRBJ1-5 | TRBD1 | few | TRBV12-5 | TGTGCTAGTGGTATCGGACAGGGGTTATGGCAGCCCCAGCATTTT | CASGIGQGLWQPQHF
TRBJ1-1 | - | - | TRBV28 | TGTGCCAGCAGTTTACGGTGGGGCACTGAAGCTTTCTTT | CASSLRWGTEAFF
TRBJ1-2 | - | once | TRBV11-2 | TGTGCCAGCAGCTTAGATCATGGCTATGGCTACACCTTC | CASSLDHGYGYTF
TRBJ2-4 | - | - | TRBV19 | TGTGCCAGTAGTATTGGGCAGGGGATAAACATTCAGTACTTC | CASSIGQGINIQYF
TRBJ2-7 | - | - | TRBV5-1 | TGCGCCAGCAGCACGACGACTACCTCCTACGAGCAGTACTTC | CASSTTTTSYEQYF
TRBJ1-5 | - | once | TRBV19 | TGTGCCAGTAGTATACCAGCAAGGAGCAATCAGCCCCAGCATTTT | CASSIPARSNQPQHF
TRBJ1-4 | - | - | TRBV5-1 | TGCGCCAGCAGCTTGCAGTCAACTAATGAAAAACTGTTTTTT | CASSLQSTNEKLFF
TRBJ2-3 | - | - | TRBV19 | TGTGCCAGTAGGGCAGGGACTAGCACAGATACGCAGTATTTT | CASRAGTSTDTQYF
TRBJ1-2 | TRBD1 | - | TRBV10-1 | TGCGCCAGCAGTCCCGGGACAGGGGGCGGTGGCTATGGCTACACCTTC | CASSPGTGGGGYGYTF
TRBJ2-7 | - | - | TRBV10-3 | TGTGCCATCAGGGGGGCCCGCGAGCAGTACTTC | CAIRGAREQYF
TRBJ2-2 | - | - | TRBV7-2 | TGTGCCAGCAGCTTAGGGCTGAGGACCGGGGAGCTGTTTTTT | CASSLGLRTGELFF
TRBJ2-1 | - | - | TRBV5-4 | TGTGCCAGCAGCGCCTGGACCGACCTCAGTTACAATGAGCAGTTCTTC | CASSAWTDLSYNEQFF
TRBJ2-2 | - | - | TRBV9 | TGTGCCAGCAGCGTAGTAGACGGCGGTGGAGTCACCGGGGAGCTGTTTTTT | CASSVVDGGGVTGELFF
TRBJ2-1 | TRBD1 | few | TRBV28 | TGTGCCAGCAGTTTGGGCAGGGGGCTATACAATGAGCAGTTCTTC | CASSLGRGLYNEQFF